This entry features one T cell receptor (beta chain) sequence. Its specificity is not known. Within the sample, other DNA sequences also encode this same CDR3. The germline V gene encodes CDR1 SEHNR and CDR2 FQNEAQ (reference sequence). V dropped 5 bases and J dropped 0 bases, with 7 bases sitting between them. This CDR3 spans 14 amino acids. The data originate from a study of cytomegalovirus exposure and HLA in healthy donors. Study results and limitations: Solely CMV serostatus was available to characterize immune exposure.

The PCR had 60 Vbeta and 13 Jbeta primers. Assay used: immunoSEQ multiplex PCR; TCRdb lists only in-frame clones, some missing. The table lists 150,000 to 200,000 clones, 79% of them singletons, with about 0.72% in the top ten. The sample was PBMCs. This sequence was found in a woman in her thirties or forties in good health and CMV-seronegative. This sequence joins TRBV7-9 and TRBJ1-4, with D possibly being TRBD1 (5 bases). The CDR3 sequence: CASSLTATNEKLFF. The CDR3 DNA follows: TGTGCCAGCAGCCTGACAGCAACTAATGAAAAACTGTTTTTT.